This TCR beta chain derives from a study of blood T cell repertoires in COVID-19. The V end lost 6 bases, the J end lost 0 bases, and 16 bases lay between the germline ends. Germline V lookup: CDR1 MNHEY, CDR2 SMNVEV (reference sequence). This CDR3 comprises 16 residues. TCRdb's table, derived via immunoSEQ multiplex PCR, lists solely in-frame clones and lacks some. The table shows about 240,000 clones, with more than 70% occurring only once. Sequencing input: peripheral blood. This sequence originates from a woman aged 40 to 50 who had recovered from COVID-19. The chain joins TRBV27 to TRBJ2-3; maybe TRBD2 (5 bases). The CDR3 DNA reads TGTGCCAGCAGACCCACAGCGGATACTAGCACAGATACGCAGTATTTT. This codes for CASRPTADTSTDTQYF.